A selection of T cell receptor beta chains follows, all from one sample in a study of T cells in Graves' hyperthyroidism and ophthalmopathy. MiXCR was run by TCRdb on the multiplex PCR reads, yielding one entry per CDR3 protein. This table holds about 460,000 distinct CDR3 sequences, approximately 23% found once. Sequencing was done on a sample of blood. These receptors were collected from a woman in her 70s with Graves' ophthalmopathy. The CDR3 runs from the conserved cysteine through the conserved F or W. A D gene is named only where the DNA matches it firmly. A row's size may be missing; if present it is once, few, many or a size class.

J: TRBJ2-7
V: TRBV7-2
size: many
D: TRBD2
DNA: TGTGCCAGCAGCTTAGTGTCGGGAGGTCCCGAGCAGTACTTC
CDR3: CASSLVSGGPEQYF

J: TRBJ1-6
V: TRBV14
size: few
D: -
DNA: TGTGCCAGCAGCCAAGATCGCGGCCAGGGGTATAATTCACCCCTCCACTTT
CDR3: CASSQDRGQGYNSPLHF

J: TRBJ2-2
V: TRBV10-3
size: -
D: TRBD2
DNA: TGTGCCATCAGTGGGACTAGCGGGAGGGCCCTTACCGGGGAGCTGTTTTTT
CDR3: CAISGTSGRALTGELFF

J: TRBJ2-3
V: TRBV18
size: -
D: TRBD2
DNA: TGTGCCAGCTCACCACTGAGCGGGAGAGGAGATACGCAGTATTTT
CDR3: CASSPLSGRGDTQYF

J: TRBJ2-7
V: TRBV6-1
size: many
D: -
DNA: TGTGCCAGCAGGAGAGCGGGACAGCCCTACGAGCAGTACTTC
CDR3: CASRRAGQPYEQYF

J: TRBJ2-2
V: TRBV28
size: few
D: TRBD2
DNA: TGTGCCAGCAGTTTATGGACTAGCTGGAACACCGGGGAGCTGTTTTTT
CDR3: CASSLWTSWNTGELFF

J: TRBJ2-1
V: TRBV28
size: few
D: TRBD2
DNA: TGTGCCAGCAGCAGGACTAGAGTGGAGCAGTTCTTC
CDR3: CASSRTRVEQFF

J: TRBJ1-6
V: TRBV6-2/TRBV6-3
size: -
D: TRBD1
DNA: TGTGCCAGCAGTTCGGACAGGAATAATTCACCCCTCCACTTT
CDR3: CASSSDRNNSPLHF

J: TRBJ2-5
V: TRBV5-1
size: -
D: -
DNA: TGCGCCAGCAGCTTGGCCGGCGACTACCAAGAGACCCAGTACTTC
CDR3: CASSLAGDYQETQYF

J: TRBJ1-1
V: TRBV29-1
size: many
D: -
DNA: TGCAGCGTTGAGTGGACTGAAGCTTTCTTT
CDR3: CSVEWTEAFF

J: TRBJ1-2
V: TRBV19
size: -
D: -
DNA: TGTGCCAGTAGTGCCCTCGGCGGAGTTGAACCCTATGGCTACACCTTC
CDR3: CASSALGGVEPYGYTF

J: TRBJ2-1
V: TRBV18
size: -
D: -
DNA: TGTGCCAGCTCATCCTTTAGGGGAGACAATGAGCAGTTCTTC
CDR3: CASSSFRGDNEQFF

J: TRBJ2-5
V: TRBV6-2/TRBV6-3
size: -
D: -
DNA: TGTGCCAGCAGGAGACAGCGAGGGGAGACCCAGTACTTC
CDR3: CASRRQRGETQYF

J: TRBJ2-3
V: TRBV7-2
size: many
D: -
DNA: TGTGCCAGCAGCTTACTCGGGAAGTCCGCAGATACGCAGTATTTT
CDR3: CASSLLGKSADTQYF

J: TRBJ1-6
V: TRBV5-1
size: few
D: -
DNA: TGCGCCAGCAGAGGCCGACAGGTGTATAATTCACCCCTCCACTTT
CDR3: CASRGRQVYNSPLHF

J: TRBJ1-4
V: TRBV12-3/TRBV12-4
size: many
D: -
DNA: TGTGCCAGCAGTTTAGGGCTCCGGAGGGGAAGTGAGGAAAAACTGTTTTTT
CDR3: CASSLGLRRGSEEKLFF

J: TRBJ2-1
V: TRBV6-1
size: -
D: -
DNA: TGTGCCAGCAGTGGATCACCGGGAAACTACAATGAGCAGTTCTTC
CDR3: CASSGSPGNYNEQFF

J: TRBJ2-1
V: TRBV7-9
size: few
D: -
DNA: TGTGCCAGCAGCACCAGAGACTCGTCAAAGGAGCAGTTCTTC
CDR3: CASSTRDSSKEQFF

J: TRBJ2-7
V: TRBV2
size: many
D: TRBD2
DNA: TGTGCCAGCAGTGAGGCTAGCGGCCCCTACGAGCAGTACTTC
CDR3: CASSEASGPYEQYF

J: TRBJ2-7
V: TRBV28
size: many
D: TRBD2
DNA: TGTGCCAGCAGCCAGCTAGCGGGAGGTTCCTACGAGCAGTACTTC
CDR3: CASSQLAGGSYEQYF

J: TRBJ2-3
V: TRBV29-1
size: -
D: TRBD2
DNA: TGCAGCGCAGATAGCGGGAGGGATACGCAGTATTTT
CDR3: CSADSGRDTQYF

J: TRBJ2-1
V: TRBV12-3/TRBV12-4
size: few
D: -
DNA: TGTGCCAGCAGCAGTCGTCCTAGCAACTACAATGAGCAGTTCTTC
CDR3: CASSSRPSNYNEQFF

J: TRBJ1-2
V: TRBV28
size: many
D: -
DNA: TGTGCCAGCAGTTTCGGGTTGAATGGCTACACCTTC
CDR3: CASSFGLNGYTF

J: TRBJ2-7
V: TRBV12-3/TRBV12-4
size: many
D: TRBD1
DNA: TGTGCCAGCACCCTCCCCGGCGGACAGGGAGTTTCCAACGAGCAGTACTTC
CDR3: CASTLPGGQGVSNEQYF

J: TRBJ1-1
V: TRBV27
size: few
D: TRBD1
DNA: TGTGCCAGCAGTCCGTGGGGACAGCCGACTGAAGCTTTCTTT
CDR3: CASSPWGQPTEAFF

J: TRBJ2-1
V: TRBV19
size: -
D: TRBD2
DNA: TGTGCCAGTAGTATAGGGAAGGGCGGGAGGGCCAGGAATGAGCAGTTCTTC
CDR3: CASSIGKGGRARNEQFF

J: TRBJ1-1
V: TRBV12-3/TRBV12-4
size: many
D: -
DNA: TGTGCCAGCAGTTTAACGAGGGGGGGAGACACTGAAGCTTTCTTT
CDR3: CASSLTRGGDTEAFF

J: TRBJ2-2
V: TRBV7-7
size: -
D: TRBD2
DNA: TGTGCTAGCAGCTCCGCCCTGGGCGGGGGTAACACCGGGGAGCTGTTTTTT
CDR3: CASSSALGGGNTGELFF

J: TRBJ2-3
V: TRBV30
size: -
D: -
DNA: TGTGCCTGGAGGGCGAGGGCGCAGTCAGATACGCAGTATTTT
CDR3: CAWRARAQSDTQYF

J: TRBJ2-1
V: TRBV7-6
size: -
D: -
DNA: TGTGCCAGCAGCTTAGCAGCTGGGCTCCTTCGCAATGAGCAGTTCTTC
CDR3: CASSLAAGLLRNEQFF

J: TRBJ2-1
V: TRBV20-1
size: -
D: -
DNA: TGCAGTGCTAGAGATCCCCGGGGATACAATGAGCAGTTCTTC
CDR3: CSARDPRGYNEQFF

J: TRBJ2-2
V: TRBV6-1
size: many
D: -
DNA: TGTGCCAGCAGTTATACCTTAGCGGAAACCGGGGAGCTGTTTTTT
CDR3: CASSYTLAETGELFF

J: TRBJ1-2
V: TRBV28
size: few
D: -
DNA: TGTGCCAGCAAGTCGAGTCTATATGGCTACACCTTC
CDR3: CASKSSLYGYTF

J: TRBJ1-5
V: TRBV30
size: many
D: -
DNA: TGTGCCTGGAGTGTGTCGGGGAATCAGCCCCAGCATTTT
CDR3: CAWSVSGNQPQHF

J: TRBJ2-7
V: TRBV5-5
size: -
D: TRBD2
DNA: TGTGCCAGCACTACTAGCGGCACGGGTGAGCAGTACTTC
CDR3: CASTTSGTGEQYF

J: TRBJ2-7
V: TRBV6-1
size: -
D: TRBD1
DNA: TGTGCCAGCGGCAGGGGGTTCAACGAGCAGTACTTC
CDR3: CASGRGFNEQYF

J: TRBJ2-3
V: TRBV7-2
size: -
D: TRBD2
DNA: TGTGCCAGCAGCCAGAGCGGGGGGCCAGATACGCAGTATTTT
CDR3: CASSQSGGPDTQYF

J: TRBJ2-2
V: TRBV7-9
size: -
D: TRBD1
DNA: TGTGCCAGCAGCCTCCCCCGCGACAGGGGCGAGGGAACCGGGGAGCTGTTTTTT
CDR3: CASSLPRDRGEGTGELFF

J: TRBJ2-1
V: TRBV5-1
size: -
D: TRBD1
DNA: TGCGCCAGCAGCACTACAGGGGTCGACCTATTTTACAATGAGCAGTTCTTC
CDR3: CASSTTGVDLFYNEQFF

J: TRBJ2-1
V: TRBV30
size: few
D: -
DNA: TGTGCCTGGAGTGTAGGACCCACTAGCACTGAGCAGTTCTTC
CDR3: CAWSVGPTSTEQFF

J: TRBJ2-1
V: TRBV6-2/TRBV6-3
size: -
D: -
DNA: TGTGCCAGCAGTGACTGGAGGGACGGCAATGAGCAGTTCTTC
CDR3: CASSDWRDGNEQFF

J: TRBJ2-7
V: TRBV6-6
size: few
D: TRBD2
DNA: TGTGCCAGCAGTTACTCGAAGGCGGGAGGACACGAGCAGTACTTC
CDR3: CASSYSKAGGHEQYF

J: TRBJ2-2
V: TRBV7-9
size: -
D: -
DNA: TGTGCCAGCAGTCCCGACAGGTTGGCCGGGGAGCTGTTTTTT
CDR3: CASSPDRLAGELFF

J: TRBJ1-4
V: TRBV11-2
size: many
D: TRBD1
DNA: TGTGCCAGCAGCTCGGACAGGGTAGTTGAAAAACTGTTTTTT
CDR3: CASSSDRVVEKLFF

J: TRBJ2-2
V: TRBV7-3
size: many
D: TRBD1
DNA: TGTGCCAGCAACAGACAGGGGAGCACCGGGGAGCTGTTTTTT
CDR3: CASNRQGSTGELFF

J: TRBJ1-1
V: TRBV7-2
size: many
D: TRBD1
DNA: TGTGCCAGCAGCCCGGACAGGATATTGAACACTGAAGCTTTCTTT
CDR3: CASSPDRILNTEAFF

J: TRBJ1-1
V: TRBV7-2
size: few
D: -
DNA: TGTGCCAGCAGCTTAGCTCGACAGGCAGGGTACACTGAAGCTTTCTTT
CDR3: CASSLARQAGYTEAFF

J: TRBJ1-5
V: TRBV6-5
size: few
D: -
DNA: TGTGCCAGCAGTTACTCGGACGATCAGCCCCAGCATTTT
CDR3: CASSYSDDQPQHF

J: TRBJ2-7
V: TRBV28
size: -
D: -
DNA: TGTGCCAGCAGTTTCGACCCCGGGTCCTACGAGCAGTACTTC
CDR3: CASSFDPGSYEQYF